These 21 T cell receptor beta chains originate from one sample sequenced in a study of shared clonotypes between healthy human individuals. Repertoires were generated with immunoSEQ multiplex PCR, while TCRdb's copy carries only in-frame clones and drops some. The sample yields a few hundred thousand clones, around 97% seen once. The sequencing sample was made of naive CD4+ T cells sorted from blood. Noted subset: CD45RA+ positively selected. The origin of the receptors is a woman aged 25 to 39 in good health.

This chain uses TRBV27 with TRBJ2-2; D ambiguous. Germline V lookup: CDR1 MNHEY, CDR2 SMNVEV (reference sequence). V lost 0 bases and J lost 4, with 12 bases in between. The CDR3 extends over 16 amino acids. CDR3 region: CASSLSYNTRTGELFF. Here the CDR3 DNA reads TGTGCCAGCAGTTTATCGTACAATACCCGCACCGGGGAGCTGTTTTTT.

Here the CDR3 DNA reads TGTGCCAGCAGCTACGCCGTCGGGAGCAATCAGCCCCAGCATTTT. It specifies CASSYAVGSNQPQHF. This chain joins TRBV7-2 and TRBJ1-5; no definite D call. The V and J ends lost 4 bases and 1 base respectively, with 11 bases between them. Germline CDR1 and CDR2: SGHTA and FQGNSA. This CDR3 is built from 15 residues. The variable domain in full, with the rest retrieved from reference TRBV7-2 and TRBJ1-5, is GAGVSQSPSNKVTEKGKDVELRCDPISGHTALYWYRQSLGQGLEFLIYFQGNSAPDKSGLPSDRFSAERTGGSVSTLTIQRTQQEDSAVYLCASSYAVGSNQPQHFGDGTRLSIL.

This chain joins TRBV19 and TRBJ1-4; D may be TRBD1 (6 bases). The CDR3 length is 17 residues. Trimming cost V 4 bases and J 8 bases, with 23 bases left between them. Germline V gives CDR1 LNHDA, CDR2 SQIVND (reference sequence). DNA for the CDR3: TGTGCCAGTAGTACCCTCGAGCCAGGGGCCGATCGGGAAAAACTGTTTTTT. Protein product: CASSTLEPGADREKLFF.

Regarding this clone: The same CDR3 can be traced to other DNA sequences in this sample. The chain has TRBV5-6 and TRBJ1-3, with 8 bases aligning to TRBD1. Trimming at V came to 0 bases and at J to 3 bases, leaving 2 bases not matched to a gene. The V gene's germline CDR1 is SGHDT and CDR2 YYEEEE. The CDR3 length is 15 residues. The CDR3 bases are TGTGCCAGCAGCTTGGGACAGGGGTTTGGAAACACCATATATTTT. Translating gives CASSLGQGFGNTIYF.

The V call is TRBV18, the J call TRBJ1-1; D might be TRBD1 (5 bases). This CDR3 comprises 13 residues. Germline CDR1 is KGHSH and CDR2 is LQKENI. The V and J ends lost 6 bases and 6 bases respectively, with 14 bases between them. The CDR3 region has the DNA TGTGCCAGCTCTCCCGCCCAGGGCGCTGAAGCTTTCTTT. This codes for CASSPAQGAEAFF.

The chain combines TRBV5-1 with TRBJ2-1; no clear D gene. Between the trimmed V and J ends, which lost 0 bases and 9 bases, there was a span of 4 bases. This CDR3 has 11 amino acids. Looked up from germline, CDR1 is SGHRS and CDR2 is YFSETQ. CDR3 amino acids: CASSLDAEQFF. The CDR3 DNA reads as TGCGCCAGCAGCTTGGACGCTGAGCAGTTCTTC.

The chain uses TRBV28 and TRBJ1-5; 7 bases line up with TRBD1. CDR1 and CDR2 (germline): MDHEN, SYDVKM. The V segment lost 6 bases and the J segment 6 bases; nucleotides outside the gene matches: 8. This CDR3 spans 14 amino acids. DNA for the CDR3: TGTGCCAGCAGACGAATGACAGGGACTCAGCCCCAGCATTTT. Protein sequence: CASRRMTGTQPQHF.

The V call is TRBV30, the J call TRBJ1-4, with TRBD1 as a possible D gene (6 bases). Deletions cut 4 bases from V and 9 bases from J, with 15 bases between. The CDR3 loop spans 13 amino acids. Germline V lookup: CDR1 GTSNPN, CDR2 SVGIG (reference sequence). The CDR3 nucleotides read TGTGCCTGGACCGGGGGCCCCCAGCAAAAACTGTTTTTT. The encoded protein is CAWTGGPQQKLFF.

A word on this clone: This sample includes further DNA sequences coding for the same CDR3. CDR3 coding DNA: TGTGCCAGCAGGGGACTAGCGGGAGGTAATGAGCAGTTCTTC. Its protein product is CASRGLAGGNEQFF. J is TRBJ2-1 and V is TRBV2; 15 nucleotides match TRBD2. Germline loops: CDR1 SNHLY, CDR2 FYNNEI. V was pared by 6 bases and J by 7 bases, with 1 base of the junction left unmatched. The CDR3 totals 14 residues.

The chain is built from TRBV28 and TRBJ1-4, with a tentative D call TRBD1 (6 bases). CDR3 length: 14 residues. CDR1 and CDR2 from the germline V gene are MDHEN and SYDVKM. Trimming removed 3 bases from V and 8 bases from J, with 13 bases in between. The CDR3 sequence: CASSFGGPREKLFF. DNA for the CDR3: TGTGCCAGCAGTTTTGGGGGCCCTCGGGAAAAACTGTTTTTT.

This chain links TRBV27 with TRBJ2-1, with TRBD1 identical over 7 bases. The V gene's germline CDR1 is MNHEY and CDR2 SMNVEV (reference sequence). Germline trimming cut 4 bases from V and 0 bases from J; bases unmatched to any gene: 9. The CDR3 has 17 amino acids. The CDR3 sequence is CASSSRQGRSSYNEQFF. CDR3 bases: TGTGCCAGCAGTTCCCGACAGGGACGGTCCTCCTACAATGAGCAGTTCTTC.

V gene TRBV7-9 combines with J gene TRBJ2-3; 8 bases map to TRBD1. The CDR3 totals 15 residues. V lost 4 bases to trimming and J lost 2 bases; unmatched junction nucleotides: 5. Germline assignment: CDR1 SEHNR and CDR2 FQNEAQ (reference sequence). CDR3 region: CASSSGQGYTDTQYF. In DNA form, the CDR3 reads TGTGCCAGCAGCTCAGGACAGGGCTACACAGATACGCAGTATTTT.

The gene calls are TRBV5-1 and TRBJ2-7; no clear D gene. The CDR3 runs to 12 residues. Germline CDR1 is SGHRS and CDR2 is YFSETQ. V dropped 5 bases and J dropped 2 bases, with 8 bases sitting between them. The CDR3, as DNA: TGCGCCAGCAGGGGCCAGGCCTACGAGCAGTACTTC. It encodes CASRGQAYEQYF.

J is TRBJ1-5 and V is TRBV7-2; D ambiguous. CDR3 length: 13 amino acids. The germline gives CDR1 SGHTA, CDR2 FQGNSA. V lost 1 base and J lost 8, with 9 bases in between. CDR3 sequence: CASSLVVLEPQHF. The CDR3 DNA follows: TGTGCCAGCAGCTTAGTTGTGTTGGAGCCCCAGCATTTT.

In its sample, this clone was seen once. V usage is TRBV2 and J usage is TRBJ2-3; 12 bases are a match to TRBD2. V trimming: 5 bases; J trimming: 2 bases; junction bases outside the gene matches: 5. Per the germline V gene, CDR1 is SNHLY and CDR2 is FYNNEI. The CDR3 extends over 16 amino acids. The CDR3 here is CASSHRTSGVTDTQYF. For the CDR3, the DNA is TGTGCCAGCAGTCACCGGACTAGCGGGGTCACAGATACGCAGTATTTT.

A note on this clone: Other nucleotide sequences from this sample produce the same CDR3. This chain connects TRBV5-1 to TRBJ2-5; 7 positions agree with TRBD1. Germline trimming cut 0 bases from V and 5 bases from J; bases unmatched to any gene: 1. The CDR3 contains 13 residues. CDR1 SGHRS and CDR2 YFSETQ come from the germline V gene. Here the CDR3 DNA reads TGCGCCAGCAGCTTGGACAGGGGCGAGACCCAGTACTTC. This gives the protein CASSLDRGETQYF.

The J gene is TRBJ2-5, the V gene TRBV6-1; 7 bases agree with TRBD2. Germline-derived CDR1 and CDR2 are MNHNS and SASEGT. J lost 4 bases, V lost 7 bases, and 3 bases had no gene match. The CDR3 has 12 residues. Written as DNA, the CDR3 is TGTGCCAGCACCCCGGGGGGAGAGACCCAGTACTTC. Its protein is CASTPGGETQYF.

The J gene is TRBJ1-1, the V gene TRBV7-2; a weak D match, TRBD1 (5 bases). CDR3 length: 15 residues. The V gene's germline CDR1 is SGHTA and CDR2 FQGNSA. V was clipped by 5 bases and J by 1 base, with 14 bases between them. The chain's CDR3 is CASSRRPGQNTEAFF. The CDR3 bases are TGTGCCAGCAGCCGTCGGCCCGGACAGAACACTGAAGCTTTCTTT. Full variable domain (missing parts from reference TRBV7-2 and TRBJ1-1): GAGVSQSPSNKVTEKGKDVELRCDPISGHTALYWYRQSLGQGLEFLIYFQGNSAPDKSGLPSDRFSAERTGGSVSTLTIQRTQQEDSAVYLCASSRRPGQNTEAFFGQGTRLTVV.

The rearrangement links TRBV18 to TRBJ2-3, with D unclear. The CDR3 extends over 15 amino acids. Looked up from germline, CDR1 is KGHSH and CDR2 is LQKENI. V shed 2 bases and J shed 2 bases, with 11 bases lying between them. The CDR3 DNA is TGTGCCAGCTCACCAGTAGGTCCGCCCACAGATACGCAGTATTTT. It is translated as CASSPVGPPTDTQYF.

This chain links TRBV28 with TRBJ2-5; D may be TRBD1 (6 bases). The J call is doubtful: the DNA matches TRBJ2-7 better. CDR3 length: 16 residues. The V gene's germline CDR1 is MDHEN and CDR2 SYDVKM. CDR3 DNA: TGTGCCACTCGAACCGCCCACACACAGGGTTTCGGCGAGCAGTACTTC. Translation: CATRTAHTQGFGEQYF.

The rearrangement links TRBV5-1 to TRBJ2-1; 13 bases map to TRBD2. The CDR3 runs to 16 residues. Unmatched junction bases numbered 11, after V lost 4 bases and J lost 10 bases. Germline V lookup: CDR1 SGHRS, CDR2 YFSETQ. Here the CDR3 reads CASSRAQSLAGGEQFF. The CDR3 DNA reads as TGCGCCAGCAGCCGCGCACAATCACTAGCGGGGGGGGAGCAGTTCTTC.